What follows are 7 T cell receptor beta chains derived from one specimen sequenced in a study of cytomegalovirus exposure and HLA in healthy donors. 60 Vbeta and 13 Jbeta primers were used in PCR. Sequencing was performed with immunoSEQ multiplex PCR; in TCRdb, only in-frame clones are kept and a portion is missing. The table has around 180,000 clones, over 70% seen once. Sequencing used PBMCs. All receptors derive from a man aged 30-40 years in good health and CMV-seropositive.

This chain joins TRBV9 and TRBJ2-7; 7 positions match TRBD2. The CDR3 is 15 residues long. Losses at the gene ends were 2 bases for V and 4 bases for J; bases not matched to a gene: 9. Germline assignment: CDR1 SGDLS and CDR2 YYNGEE. The CDR3 DNA reads as TGTGCCAGCAGCGTGGGGGGGACTTCCCCTTACGAGCAGTACTTC. The encoded protein is CASSVGGTSPYEQYF.

This rearrangement joins TRBV9 to TRBJ2-7; D unresolved. The V end was cut by 0 bases, the J end by 2 bases, with 9 bases between. This CDR3 has 14 amino acids. Germline loops: CDR1 SGDLS, CDR2 YYNGEE. The CDR3 spells CASSVGNGAYEQYF. DNA for the CDR3: TGTGCCAGCAGCGTAGGAAATGGAGCCTACGAGCAGTACTTC.

The V gene is TRBV18, the J gene TRBJ1-2; maybe TRBD1 (6 bases). This CDR3 comprises 15 residues. V lost 0 bases and J lost 4, with 12 bases in between. CDR1 and CDR2 from the germline V gene are KGHSH and LQKENI. The CDR3 nucleotides read TGTGCCAGCTCACCACCTACAGGGCCCTCCTATGGCTACACCTTC. This encodes CASSPPTGPSYGYTF.

V and J are TRBV7-9 and TRBJ1-2; maybe TRBD1 (5 bases). The CDR3 is 13 amino acids. The V gene's germline CDR1 is SEHNR and CDR2 FQNEAQ (reference sequence). V lost 5 bases and J 5 bases, leaving 12 bases between the germline ends. CDR3 DNA sequence: TGTGCCAGCAGCCAACGACAGTTGTATGGCTACACCTTC. Translation gives CASSQRQLYGYTF.

This rearrangement joins TRBV28 to TRBJ1-2; D gene ambiguous. Between the trimmed V and J ends, which lost 6 bases and 3 bases, there was a span of 11 bases. This CDR3 has 13 amino acids. CDR1 and CDR2 from the germline V gene are MDHEN and SYDVKM. Here the CDR3 reads CASRRTVDYGYTF. CDR3 nucleotide sequence: TGTGCCAGCAGACGGACTGTTGACTATGGCTACACCTTC.

V and J are TRBV6-5 and TRBJ2-3; weak D call: TRBD1 (6 bases). From germline, CDR1 is MNHEY and CDR2 SVGAGI. The CDR3 has 14 residues. Deletions cut 3 bases from V and 2 bases from J, with 9 bases between. The CDR3 nucleotides are TGTGCCAGCAGTTATACAGGGCACACAGATACGCAGTATTTT. As protein: CASSYTGHTDTQYF.

This clone was picked up one time. The chain is built from TRBV14 and TRBJ2-6, with D maybe TRBD1 (6 bases). The CDR3 length is 17 residues. The V gene's germline CDR1 is SGHDN and CDR2 FVKESK. V lost 3 bases and J 0 bases, leaving 12 bases between the germline ends. The CDR3 DNA reads TGTGCCAGCAGCCACTGGGGGACACCCTCTGGGGCCAACGTCCTGACTTTC. Protein sequence: CASSHWGTPSGANVLTF.